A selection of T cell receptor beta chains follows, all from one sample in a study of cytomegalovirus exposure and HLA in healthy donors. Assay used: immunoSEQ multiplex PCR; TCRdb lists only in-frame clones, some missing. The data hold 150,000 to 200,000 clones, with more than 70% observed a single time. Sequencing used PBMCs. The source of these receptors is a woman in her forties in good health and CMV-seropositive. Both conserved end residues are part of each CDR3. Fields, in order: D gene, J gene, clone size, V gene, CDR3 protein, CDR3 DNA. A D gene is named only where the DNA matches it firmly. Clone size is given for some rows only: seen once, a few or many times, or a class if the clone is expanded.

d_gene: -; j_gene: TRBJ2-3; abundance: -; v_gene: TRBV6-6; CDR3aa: CASSPRGRATQYF; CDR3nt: TGTGCCAGCAGCCCTAGGGGAAGGGCTACGCAGTATTTT
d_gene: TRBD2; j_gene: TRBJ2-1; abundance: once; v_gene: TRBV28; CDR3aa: CASSSGSSYNEQFF; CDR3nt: TGTGCCAGCAGCAGCGGGAGCTCCTACAATGAGCAGTTCTTC
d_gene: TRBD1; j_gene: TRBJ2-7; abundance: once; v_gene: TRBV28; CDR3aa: CASSRGTGGAYEQYF; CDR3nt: TGTGCCAGCAGTAGGGGGACAGGGGGAGCATACGAGCAGTACTTC
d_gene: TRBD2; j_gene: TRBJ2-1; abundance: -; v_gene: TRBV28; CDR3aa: CASSLSSGGSYNEQFF; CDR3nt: TGTGCCAGCAGTTTATCTAGCGGGGGCTCCTACAATGAGCAGTTCTTC
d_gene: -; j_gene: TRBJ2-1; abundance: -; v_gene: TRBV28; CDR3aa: CASTNTPPSEQFF; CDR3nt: TGTGCCAGCACCAACACCCCGCCCAGTGAGCAGTTCTTC
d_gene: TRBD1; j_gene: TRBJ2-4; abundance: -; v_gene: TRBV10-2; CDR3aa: CASSETGGATKNIQYF; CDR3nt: TGCGCCAGCAGTGAGACAGGGGGCGCTACCAAAAACATTCAGTACTTC
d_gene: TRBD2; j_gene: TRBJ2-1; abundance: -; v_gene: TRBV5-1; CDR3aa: CASSLGTGLPRYNEQFF; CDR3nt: TGCGCCAGCAGCTTGGGGACGGGACTACCCCGCTACAATGAGCAGTTCTTC
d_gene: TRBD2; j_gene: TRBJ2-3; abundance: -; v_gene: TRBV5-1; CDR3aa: CASSTTSGRARDTQYF; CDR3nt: TGCGCCAGCAGCACTACTAGCGGGAGGGCCCGAGATACGCAGTATTTT
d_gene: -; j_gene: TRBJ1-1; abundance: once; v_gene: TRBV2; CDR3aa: CASRPARTAEAFF; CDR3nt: TGTGCCAGCAGGCCTGCTCGGACTGCTGAAGCTTTCTTT
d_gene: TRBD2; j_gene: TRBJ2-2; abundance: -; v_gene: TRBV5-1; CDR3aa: CASSLGLAGGANTGELFF; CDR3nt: TGCGCCAGCAGCTTGGGACTAGCGGGAGGTGCGAACACCGGGGAGCTGTTTTTT
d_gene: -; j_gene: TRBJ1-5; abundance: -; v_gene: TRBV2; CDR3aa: CASSEIRGVQPQHF; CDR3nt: TGTGCCAGCAGTGAAATACGAGGAGTTCAGCCCCAGCATTTT
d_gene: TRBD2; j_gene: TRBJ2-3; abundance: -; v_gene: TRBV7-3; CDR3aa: CASSLLAGQGDTQYF; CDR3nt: TGTGCCAGCAGCTTACTAGCGGGGCAGGGAGATACGCAGTATTTT
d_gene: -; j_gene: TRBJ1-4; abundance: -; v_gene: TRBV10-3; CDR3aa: CAIAAGTTNEKLFF; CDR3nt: TGTGCTATTGCCGCCGGAACTACGAATGAAAAACTGTTTTTT